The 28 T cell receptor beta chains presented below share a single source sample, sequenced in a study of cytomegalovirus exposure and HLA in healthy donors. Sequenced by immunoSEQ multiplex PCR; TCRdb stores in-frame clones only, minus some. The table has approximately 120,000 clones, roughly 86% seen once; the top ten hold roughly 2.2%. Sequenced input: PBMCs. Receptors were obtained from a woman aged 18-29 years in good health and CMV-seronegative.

The CDR3 nucleotides are TGTGCCAGCAGCTTACTTCTTACTTCCTACGAGCAGTACTTC. Its protein product is CASSLLLTSYEQYF. The genes are TRBV7-2 and TRBJ2-7; D remains unclear. Germline V gene sequence: CDR1 SGHTA, CDR2 FQGNSA. V lost 2 bases and J lost 1, with 9 bases in between. The CDR3 has 14 residues.

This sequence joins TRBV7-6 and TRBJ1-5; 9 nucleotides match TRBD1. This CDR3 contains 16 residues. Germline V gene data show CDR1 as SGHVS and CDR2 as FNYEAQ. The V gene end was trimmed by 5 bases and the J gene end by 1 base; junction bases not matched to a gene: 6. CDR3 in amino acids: CASSPRTGESNQPQHF. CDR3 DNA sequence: TGTGCCAGCAGCCCAAGGACAGGGGAGAGCAATCAGCCCCAGCATTTT.

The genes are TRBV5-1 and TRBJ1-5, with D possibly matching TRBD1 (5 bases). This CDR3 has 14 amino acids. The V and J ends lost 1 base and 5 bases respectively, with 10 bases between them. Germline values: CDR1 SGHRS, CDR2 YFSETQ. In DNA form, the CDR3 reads TGCGCCAGCAGCTTGCAGGGAGGGGATCAGCCCCAGCATTTT. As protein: CASSLQGGDQPQHF.

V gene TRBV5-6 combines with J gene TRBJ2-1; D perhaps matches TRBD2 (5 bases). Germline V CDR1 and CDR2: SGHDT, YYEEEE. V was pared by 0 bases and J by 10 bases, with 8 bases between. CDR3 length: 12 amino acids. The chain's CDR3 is CASSLGSGEQFF. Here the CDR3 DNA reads TGTGCCAGCAGCTTGGGGTCGGGAGAGCAGTTCTTC. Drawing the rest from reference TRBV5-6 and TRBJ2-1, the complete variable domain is DAGVTQSPTHLIKTRGQQVTLRCSPKSGHDTVSWYQQALGQGPQFIFQYYEEEERQRGNFPDRFSGHQFPNYSSELNVNALLLGDSALYLCASSLGSGEQFFGPGTRLTVL.

The CDR3 DNA reads as TGTGCCAGCAGTTACACCTCTCGGACTCTCGAGCAGTACTTC. It encodes CASSYTSRTLEQYF. This chain links TRBV6-6 with TRBJ2-7; the D gene is possibly TRBD2 (5 bases). There are 14 residues in the CDR3. CDR1 and CDR2 from the germline V gene are MNHNY and SVGAGI (reference sequence). Between the trimmed V and J ends, which lost 2 bases and 6 bases, there was a span of 14 bases.

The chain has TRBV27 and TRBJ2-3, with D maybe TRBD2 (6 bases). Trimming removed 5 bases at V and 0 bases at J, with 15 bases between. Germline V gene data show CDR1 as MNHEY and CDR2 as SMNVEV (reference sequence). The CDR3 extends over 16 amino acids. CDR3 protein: CASSPSWGDSTDTQYF. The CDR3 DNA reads TGTGCCAGCAGTCCTTCGTGGGGGGATAGCACAGATACGCAGTATTTT.

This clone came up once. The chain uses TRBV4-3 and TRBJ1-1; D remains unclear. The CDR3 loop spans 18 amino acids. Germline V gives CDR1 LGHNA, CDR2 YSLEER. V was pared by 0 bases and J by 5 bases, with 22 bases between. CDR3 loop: CASSQEPWGAGYDTEAFF. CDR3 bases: TGCGCCAGCAGCCAAGAACCATGGGGAGCGGGGTATGATACTGAAGCTTTCTTT.

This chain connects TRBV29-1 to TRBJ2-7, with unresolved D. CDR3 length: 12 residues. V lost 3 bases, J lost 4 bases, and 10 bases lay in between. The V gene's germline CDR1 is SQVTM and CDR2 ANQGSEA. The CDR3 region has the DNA TGCAGCGTTGAGGGCCTGGAATACGAGCAGTACTTC. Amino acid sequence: CSVEGLEYEQYF.

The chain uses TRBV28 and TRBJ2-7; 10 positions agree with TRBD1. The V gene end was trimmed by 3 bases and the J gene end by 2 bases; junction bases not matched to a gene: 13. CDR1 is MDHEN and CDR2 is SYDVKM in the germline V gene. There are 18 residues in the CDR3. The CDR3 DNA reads TGTGCCAGCAGTTTCACACTCGGCTGGGGACAGGGGACCTACGAGCAGTACTTC. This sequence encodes CASSFTLGWGQGTYEQYF.

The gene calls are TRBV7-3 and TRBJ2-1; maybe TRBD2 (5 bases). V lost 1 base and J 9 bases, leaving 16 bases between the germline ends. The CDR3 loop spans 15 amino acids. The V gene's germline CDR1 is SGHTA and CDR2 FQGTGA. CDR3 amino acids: CASSLMAGEYGEQFF. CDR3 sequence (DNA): TGTGCCAGCAGCTTAATGGCCGGGGAGTACGGTGAGCAGTTCTTC.

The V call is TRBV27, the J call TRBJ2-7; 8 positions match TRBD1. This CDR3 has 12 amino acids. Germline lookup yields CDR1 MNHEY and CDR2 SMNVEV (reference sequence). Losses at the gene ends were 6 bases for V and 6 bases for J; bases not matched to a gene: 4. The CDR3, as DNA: TGTGCCAGCAGATCGGACAGGGTCGAGCAGTACTTC. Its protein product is CASRSDRVEQYF.

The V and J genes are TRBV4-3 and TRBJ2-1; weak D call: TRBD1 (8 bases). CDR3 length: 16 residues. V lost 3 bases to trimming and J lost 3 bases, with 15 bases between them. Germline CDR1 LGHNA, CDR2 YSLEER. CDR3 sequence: CASSHRNRGGYNEQFF. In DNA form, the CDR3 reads TGCGCCAGCAGCCATAGAAACAGGGGGGGCTACAATGAGCAGTTCTTC.

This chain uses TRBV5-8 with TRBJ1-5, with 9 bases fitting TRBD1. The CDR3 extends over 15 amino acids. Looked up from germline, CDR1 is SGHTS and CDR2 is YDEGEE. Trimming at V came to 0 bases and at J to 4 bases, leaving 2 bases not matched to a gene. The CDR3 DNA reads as TGTGCCAGCAGCTTGGGGACAGGGGCGAATCAGCCCCAGCATTTT. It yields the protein CASSLGTGANQPQHF.

CDR3 in DNA: TGTGCCAGCAAGGCGGGGAGGGGGGGAGAGACCCAGTACTTC. Encoded protein: CASKAGRGGETQYF. This sequence joins TRBV2 and TRBJ2-5; weak D call: TRBD2 (7 bases). Trimming stripped 7 bases from V and 4 bases from J, with 16 bases between. The CDR3 loop spans 14 amino acids. The germline V gene has CDR1 SNHLY and CDR2 FYNNEI.

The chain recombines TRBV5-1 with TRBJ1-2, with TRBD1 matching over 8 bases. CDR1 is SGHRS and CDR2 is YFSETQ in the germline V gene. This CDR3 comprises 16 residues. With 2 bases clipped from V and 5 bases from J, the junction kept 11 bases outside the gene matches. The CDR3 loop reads CASSLGQGLSPYGYTF. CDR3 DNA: TGCGCCAGCAGCTTAGGACAGGGCCTATCCCCGTATGGCTACACCTTC.

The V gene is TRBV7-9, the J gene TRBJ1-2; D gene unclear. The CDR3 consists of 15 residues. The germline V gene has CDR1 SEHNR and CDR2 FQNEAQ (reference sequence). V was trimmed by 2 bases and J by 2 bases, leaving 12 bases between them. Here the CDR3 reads CASSLKTGKNYGYTF. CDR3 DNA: TGTGCCAGCAGCTTAAAGACGGGGAAGAACTATGGCTACACCTTC.

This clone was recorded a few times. This chain's CDR3 is CAWSAGLSTYEQYF. The CDR3 nucleotides read TGTGCCTGGAGTGCCGGACTCTCAACCTACGAGCAGTACTTC. The chain carries TRBV30 and TRBJ2-7; D possibly corresponds to TRBD2 (5 bases). The V gene's germline CDR1 is GTSNPN and CDR2 SVGIG (reference sequence). The V end lost 1 base, the J end lost 2 bases, and 12 bases lay between the germline ends. The CDR3 consists of 14 residues.

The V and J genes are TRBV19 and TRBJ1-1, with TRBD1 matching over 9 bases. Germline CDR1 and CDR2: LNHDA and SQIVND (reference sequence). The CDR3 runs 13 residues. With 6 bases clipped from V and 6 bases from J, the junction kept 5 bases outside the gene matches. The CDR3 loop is CASSLTGGPEAFF. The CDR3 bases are TGTGCCAGTAGCCTAACAGGGGGCCCTGAAGCTTTCTTT.

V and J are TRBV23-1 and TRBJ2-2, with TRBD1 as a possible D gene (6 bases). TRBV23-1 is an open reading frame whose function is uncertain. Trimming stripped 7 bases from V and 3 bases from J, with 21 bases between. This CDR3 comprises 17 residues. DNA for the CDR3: TGCGCCAGCATGTGCTGTGGGGGCCGCGCGGACACCGGGGAGCTGTTTTTT. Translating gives CASMCCGGRADTGELFF.

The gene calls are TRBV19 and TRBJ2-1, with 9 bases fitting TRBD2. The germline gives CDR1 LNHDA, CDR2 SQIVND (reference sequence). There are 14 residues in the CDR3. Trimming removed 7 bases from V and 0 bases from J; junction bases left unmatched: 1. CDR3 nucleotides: TGTGCCAGTAATAGCGGGGGCTCCTACAATGAGCAGTTCTTC. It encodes CASNSGGSYNEQFF.

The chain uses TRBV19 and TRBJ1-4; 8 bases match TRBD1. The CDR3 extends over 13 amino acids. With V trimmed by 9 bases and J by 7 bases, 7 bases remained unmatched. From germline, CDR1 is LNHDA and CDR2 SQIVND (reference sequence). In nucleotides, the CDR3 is TGTGCCAGGGAGGGACAGGATGCTGAAAAACTGTTTTTT. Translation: CAREGQDAEKLFF.

CDR3 coding DNA: TGTGCCAGCAGTCACGACAGGGGAAATGAAAAACTGTTTTTT. Protein sequence: CASSHDRGNEKLFF. The V and J genes are TRBV28 and TRBJ1-4, with 8 bases identical to TRBD1. The CDR3 extends over 14 amino acids. Unmatched junction bases numbered 4, after V lost 5 bases and J lost 5 bases. Germline V gene lookup returns CDR1 MDHEN and CDR2 SYDVKM.

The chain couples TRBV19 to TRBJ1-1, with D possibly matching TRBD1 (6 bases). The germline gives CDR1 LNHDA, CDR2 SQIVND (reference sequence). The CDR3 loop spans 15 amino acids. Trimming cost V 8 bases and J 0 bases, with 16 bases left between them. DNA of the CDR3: TGTGCCAGTGGGATTATCAGGGGACTGAACACTGAAGCTTTCTTT. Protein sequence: CASGIIRGLNTEAFF. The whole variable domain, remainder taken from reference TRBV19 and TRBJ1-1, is DGGITQSPKYLFRKEGQNVTLSCEQNLNHDAMYWYRQDPGQGLRLIYYSQIVNDFQKGDIAEGYSVSREKKESFPLTVTSAQKNPTAFYLCASGIIRGLNTEAFFGQGTRLTVV.

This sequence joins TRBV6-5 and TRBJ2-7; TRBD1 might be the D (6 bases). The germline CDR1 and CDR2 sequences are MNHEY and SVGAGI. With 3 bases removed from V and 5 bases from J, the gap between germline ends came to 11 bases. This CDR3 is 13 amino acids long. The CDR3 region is CASSYGDNDEQYF. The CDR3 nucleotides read TGTGCCAGCAGTTATGGGGACAATGACGAGCAGTACTTC.

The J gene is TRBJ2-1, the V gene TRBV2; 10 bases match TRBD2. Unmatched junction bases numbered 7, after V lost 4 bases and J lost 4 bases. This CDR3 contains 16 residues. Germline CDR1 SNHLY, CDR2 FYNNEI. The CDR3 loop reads CASSGGPSGGYNEQFF. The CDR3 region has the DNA TGTGCCAGCAGTGGGGGACCTAGCGGGGGTTACAATGAGCAGTTCTTC.

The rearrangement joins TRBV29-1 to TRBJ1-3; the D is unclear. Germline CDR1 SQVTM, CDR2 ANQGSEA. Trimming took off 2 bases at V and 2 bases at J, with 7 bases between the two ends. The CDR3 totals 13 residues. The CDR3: CSVESSAGNTIYF. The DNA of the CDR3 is TGCAGCGTTGAAAGTTCGGCTGGAAACACCATATATTTT. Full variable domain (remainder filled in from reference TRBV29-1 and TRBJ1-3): SAVISQKPSRDICQRGTSLTIQCQVDSQVTMMFWYRQQPGQSLTLIATANQGSEATYESGFVIDKFPISRPNLTFSTLTVSNMSPEDSSIYLCSVESSAGNTIYFGEGSWLTVV.

The CDR3 reads CSVGTVSGNTIYF. The CDR3 DNA follows: TGCAGCGTTGGAACAGTTTCTGGAAACACCATATATTTT. The V gene is TRBV29-1, the J gene TRBJ1-3; D is unresolved. The germline V and J ends were trimmed by 4 bases and 1 base, with 8 bases remaining between them. The germline gives CDR1 SQVTM, CDR2 ANQGSEA. CDR3 length: 13 residues.

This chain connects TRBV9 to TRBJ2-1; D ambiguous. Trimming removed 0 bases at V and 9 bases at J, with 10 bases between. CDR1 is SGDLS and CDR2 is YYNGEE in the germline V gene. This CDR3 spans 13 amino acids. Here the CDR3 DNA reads TGTGCCAGCAGCGTAGGTTCCACGGGTGAGCAGTTCTTC. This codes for CASSVGSTGEQFF.